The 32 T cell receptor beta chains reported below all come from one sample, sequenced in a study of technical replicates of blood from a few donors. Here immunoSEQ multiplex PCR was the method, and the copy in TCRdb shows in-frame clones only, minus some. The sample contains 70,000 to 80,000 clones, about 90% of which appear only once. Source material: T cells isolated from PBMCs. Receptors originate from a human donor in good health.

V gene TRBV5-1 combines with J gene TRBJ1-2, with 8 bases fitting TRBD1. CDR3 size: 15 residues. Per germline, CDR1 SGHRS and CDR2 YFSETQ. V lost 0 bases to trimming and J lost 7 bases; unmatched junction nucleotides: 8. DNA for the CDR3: TGCGCCAGCAGCTTGGGGTCTCAGGGGGCGAGTGGCTACACCTTC. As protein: CASSLGSQGASGYTF.

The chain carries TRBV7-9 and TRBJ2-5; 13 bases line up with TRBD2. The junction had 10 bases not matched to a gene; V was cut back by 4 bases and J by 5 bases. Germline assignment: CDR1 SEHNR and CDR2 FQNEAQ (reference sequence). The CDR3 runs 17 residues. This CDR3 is CASSYGTSGTIRETQYF. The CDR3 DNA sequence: TGTGCCAGCAGCTACGGGACTAGCGGGACCATAAGGGAGACCCAGTACTTC. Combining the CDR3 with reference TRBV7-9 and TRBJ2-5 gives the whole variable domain DTGVSQNPRHKITKRGQNVTFRCDPISEHNRLYWYRQTLGQGPEFLTYFQNEAQLEKSRLLSDRFSAERPKGSFSTLEIQRTEQGDSAMYLCASSYGTSGTIRETQYFGPGTRLLVL.

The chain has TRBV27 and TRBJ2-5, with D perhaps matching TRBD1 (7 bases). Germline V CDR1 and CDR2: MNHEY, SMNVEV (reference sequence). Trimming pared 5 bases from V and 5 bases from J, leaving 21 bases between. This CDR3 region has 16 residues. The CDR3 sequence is CASSHLRQGGIETQYF. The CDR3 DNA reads TGTGCCAGCAGTCACTTAAGACAGGGAGGAATCGAGACCCAGTACTTC.

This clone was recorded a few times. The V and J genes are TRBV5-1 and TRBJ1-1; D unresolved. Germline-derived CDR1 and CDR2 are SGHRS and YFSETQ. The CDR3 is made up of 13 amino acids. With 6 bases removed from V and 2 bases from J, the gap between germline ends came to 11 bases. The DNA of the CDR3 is TGCGCCAGCAACCCGGGAGAAAACACTGAAGCTTTCTTT. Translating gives CASNPGENTEAFF.

The CDR3 coding sequence is TGTGCCAGCTCAACGACCGGGACTAGCGGATTCACAGATACGCAGTATTTT. This sequence encodes CASSTTGTSGFTDTQYF. The chain employs TRBV18 and TRBJ2-3, with TRBD2 matching over 11 bases. Germline CDR1 is KGHSH and CDR2 is LQKENI. V dropped 5 bases and J dropped 2; count of bases not matched to a gene: 9. This CDR3 comprises 17 residues.

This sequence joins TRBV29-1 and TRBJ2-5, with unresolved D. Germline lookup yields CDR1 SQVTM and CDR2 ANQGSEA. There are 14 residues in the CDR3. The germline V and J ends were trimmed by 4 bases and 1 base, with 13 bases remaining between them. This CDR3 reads CSVVWLRSQETQYF. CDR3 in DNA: TGCAGCGTTGTGTGGTTGAGGAGCCAAGAGACCCAGTACTTC.

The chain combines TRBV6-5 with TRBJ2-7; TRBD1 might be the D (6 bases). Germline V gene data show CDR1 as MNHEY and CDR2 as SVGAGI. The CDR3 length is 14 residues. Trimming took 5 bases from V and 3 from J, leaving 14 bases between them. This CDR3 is CASSSNRVGYEQYF. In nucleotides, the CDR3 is TGTGCCAGCAGTAGCAACAGGGTAGGCTACGAGCAGTACTTC.

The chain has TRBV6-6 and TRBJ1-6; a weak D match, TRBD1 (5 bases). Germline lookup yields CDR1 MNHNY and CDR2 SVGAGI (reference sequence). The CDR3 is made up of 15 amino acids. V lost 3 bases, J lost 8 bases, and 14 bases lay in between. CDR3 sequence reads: CASSYGGGFDSPLHF. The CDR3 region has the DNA TGTGCCAGCAGTTATGGGGGGGGGTTTGATTCACCCCTCCACTTT.

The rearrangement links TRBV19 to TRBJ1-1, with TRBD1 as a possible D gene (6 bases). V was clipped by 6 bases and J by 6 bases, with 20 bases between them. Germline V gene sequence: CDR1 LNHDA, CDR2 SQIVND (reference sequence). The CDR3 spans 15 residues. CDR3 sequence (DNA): TGTGCCAGTAGGAACAGACAGGCGGTTAGCGCTGAAGCTTTCTTT. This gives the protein CASRNRQAVSAEAFF. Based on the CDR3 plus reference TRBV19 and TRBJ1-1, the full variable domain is DGGITQSPKYLFRKEGQNVTLSCEQNLNHDAMYWYRQDPGQGLRLIYYSQIVNDFQKGDIAEGYSVSREKKESFPLTVTSAQKNPTAFYLCASRNRQAVSAEAFFGQGTRLTVV.

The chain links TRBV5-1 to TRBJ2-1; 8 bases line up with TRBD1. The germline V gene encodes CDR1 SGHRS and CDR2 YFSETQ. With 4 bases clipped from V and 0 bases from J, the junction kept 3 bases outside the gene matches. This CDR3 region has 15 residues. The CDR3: CASSNGQGSYNEQFF. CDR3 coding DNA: TGCGCCAGCAGCAATGGACAGGGCTCCTACAATGAGCAGTTCTTC.

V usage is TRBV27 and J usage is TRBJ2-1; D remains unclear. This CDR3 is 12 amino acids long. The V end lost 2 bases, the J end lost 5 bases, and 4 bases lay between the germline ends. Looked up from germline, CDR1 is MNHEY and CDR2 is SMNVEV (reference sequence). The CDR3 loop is CASSLTDNEQFF. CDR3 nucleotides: TGTGCCAGCAGTTTAACGGACAATGAGCAGTTCTTC.

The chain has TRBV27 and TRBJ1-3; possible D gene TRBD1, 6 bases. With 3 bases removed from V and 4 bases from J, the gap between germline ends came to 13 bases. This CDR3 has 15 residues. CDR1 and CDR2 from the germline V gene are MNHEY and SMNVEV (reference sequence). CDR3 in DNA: TGTGCCAGCAGTTTGATGGGGGCATACGGAAACACCATATATTTT. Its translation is CASSLMGAYGNTIYF.

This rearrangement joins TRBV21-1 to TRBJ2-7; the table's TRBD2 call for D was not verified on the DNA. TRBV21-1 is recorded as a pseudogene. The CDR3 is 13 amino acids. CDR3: CASSKREAYEQYF. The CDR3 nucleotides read TGTGCCAGCAGCAAAAGAGAGGCCTACGAGCAGTACTTC.

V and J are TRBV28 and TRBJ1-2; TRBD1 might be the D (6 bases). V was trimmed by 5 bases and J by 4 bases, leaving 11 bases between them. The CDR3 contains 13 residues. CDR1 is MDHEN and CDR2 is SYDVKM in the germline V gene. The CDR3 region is CASSPGTTYGYTF. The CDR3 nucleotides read TGTGCCAGCAGTCCCGGGACAACCTATGGCTACACCTTC.

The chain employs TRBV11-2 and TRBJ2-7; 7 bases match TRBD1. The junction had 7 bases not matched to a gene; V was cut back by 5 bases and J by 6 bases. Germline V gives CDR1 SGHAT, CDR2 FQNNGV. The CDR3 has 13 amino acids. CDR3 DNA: TGTGCCAGCAGCCTTACGACAGGGAGCGAGCAGTACTTC. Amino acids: CASSLTTGSEQYF.

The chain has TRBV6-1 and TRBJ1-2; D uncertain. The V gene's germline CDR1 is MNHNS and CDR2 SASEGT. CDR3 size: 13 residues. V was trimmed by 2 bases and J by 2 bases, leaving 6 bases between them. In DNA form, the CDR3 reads TGTGCCAGCAGTGAACGGGGAAACTATGGCTACACCTTC. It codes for CASSERGNYGYTF.

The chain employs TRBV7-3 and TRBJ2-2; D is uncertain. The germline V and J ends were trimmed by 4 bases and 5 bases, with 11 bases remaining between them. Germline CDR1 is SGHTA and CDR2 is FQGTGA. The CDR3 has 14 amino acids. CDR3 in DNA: TGTGCCAGCAGCTACCGAACTCCGACCGGGGAGCTGTTTTTT. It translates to CASSYRTPTGELFF. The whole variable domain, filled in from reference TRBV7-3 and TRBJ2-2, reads GAGVSQTPSNKVTEKGKYVELRCDPISGHTALYWYRQSLGQGPEFLIYFQGTGAADDSGLPNDRFFAVRPEGSVSTLKIQRTERGDSAVYLCASSYRTPTGELFFGEGSRLTVL.

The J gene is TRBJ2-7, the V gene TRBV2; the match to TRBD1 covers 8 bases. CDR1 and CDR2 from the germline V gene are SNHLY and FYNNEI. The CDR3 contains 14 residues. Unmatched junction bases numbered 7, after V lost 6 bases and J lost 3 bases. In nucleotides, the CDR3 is TGTGCCAGCAGGTCGGGACAGGCTATCTACGAGCAGTACTTC. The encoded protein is CASRSGQAIYEQYF.

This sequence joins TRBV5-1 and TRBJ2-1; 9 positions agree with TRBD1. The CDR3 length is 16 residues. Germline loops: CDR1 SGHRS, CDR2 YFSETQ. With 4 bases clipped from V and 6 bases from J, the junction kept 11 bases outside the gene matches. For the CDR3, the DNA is TGCGCCAGCAGCGCCCTTCCGGGACAGGGTATCAATGAGCAGTTCTTC. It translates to CASSALPGQGINEQFF. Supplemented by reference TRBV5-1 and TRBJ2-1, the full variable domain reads KAGVTQTPRYLIKTRGQQVTLSCSPISGHRSVSWYQQTPGQGLQFLFEYFSETQRNKGNFPGRFSGRQFSNSRSEMNVSTLELGDSALYLCASSALPGQGINEQFFGPGTRLTVL.

For the CDR3, the DNA is TGCGCCAGCAGCTTACCAACTGGGAACACTGAAGCTTTCTTT. Its translation: CASSLPTGNTEAFF. The chain links TRBV5-1 to TRBJ1-1, with D uncertain. The ends were cut back, 2 bases at V and 1 base at J, with 9 bases in the middle. The CDR3 has 14 residues. The V gene's germline CDR1 is SGHRS and CDR2 YFSETQ.

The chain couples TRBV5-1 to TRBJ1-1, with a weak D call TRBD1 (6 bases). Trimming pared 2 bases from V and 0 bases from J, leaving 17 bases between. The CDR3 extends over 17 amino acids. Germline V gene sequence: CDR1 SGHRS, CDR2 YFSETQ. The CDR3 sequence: CASSLGQGRTMNTEAFF. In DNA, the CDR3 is TGCGCCAGCAGCTTAGGCCAGGGGAGAACTATGAACACTGAAGCTTTCTTT.

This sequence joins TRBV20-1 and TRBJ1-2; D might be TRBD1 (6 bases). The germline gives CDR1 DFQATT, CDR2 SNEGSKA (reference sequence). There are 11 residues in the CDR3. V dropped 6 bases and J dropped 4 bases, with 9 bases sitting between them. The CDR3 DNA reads TGCAGTGCCGGACAGCCCTATGGCTACACCTTC. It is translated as CSAGQPYGYTF.

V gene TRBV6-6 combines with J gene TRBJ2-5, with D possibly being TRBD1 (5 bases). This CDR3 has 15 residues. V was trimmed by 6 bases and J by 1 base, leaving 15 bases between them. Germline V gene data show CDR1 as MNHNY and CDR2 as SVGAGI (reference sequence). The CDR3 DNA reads TGTGCCAGCAGCCTCTATAGGGGCAGCCAAGAGACCCAGTACTTC. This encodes CASSLYRGSQETQYF.

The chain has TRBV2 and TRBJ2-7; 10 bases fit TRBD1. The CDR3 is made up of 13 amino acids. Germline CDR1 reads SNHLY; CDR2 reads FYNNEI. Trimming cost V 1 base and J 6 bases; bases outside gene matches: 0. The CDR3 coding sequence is TGTGCCAGCAGTGAAGGGACAGGGGGCGAGCAGTACTTC. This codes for CASSEGTGGEQYF.

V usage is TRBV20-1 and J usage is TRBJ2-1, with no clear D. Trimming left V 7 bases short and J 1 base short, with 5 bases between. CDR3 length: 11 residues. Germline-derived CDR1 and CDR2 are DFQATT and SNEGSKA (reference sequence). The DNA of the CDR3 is TGCAGTGGGCGGTCCTACAATGAGCAGTTCTTC. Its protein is CSGRSYNEQFF.

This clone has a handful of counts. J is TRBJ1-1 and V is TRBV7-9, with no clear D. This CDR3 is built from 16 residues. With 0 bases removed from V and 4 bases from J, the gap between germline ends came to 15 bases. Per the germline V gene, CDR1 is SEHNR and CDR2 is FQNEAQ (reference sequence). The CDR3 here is CASSLAGGPRGTEAFF. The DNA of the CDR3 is TGTGCCAGCAGCTTAGCGGGTGGGCCGCGGGGCACTGAAGCTTTCTTT.

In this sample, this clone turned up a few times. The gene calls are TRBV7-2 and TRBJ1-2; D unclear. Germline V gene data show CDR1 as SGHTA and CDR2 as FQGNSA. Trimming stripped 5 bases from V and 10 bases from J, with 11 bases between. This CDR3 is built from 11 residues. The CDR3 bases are TGTGCCAGCAGCCAAGCAGGTGACTACACCTTC. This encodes CASSQAGDYTF.

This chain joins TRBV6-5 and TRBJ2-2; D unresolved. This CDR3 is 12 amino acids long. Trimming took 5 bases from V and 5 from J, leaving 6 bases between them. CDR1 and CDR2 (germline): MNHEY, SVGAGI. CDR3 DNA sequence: TGTGCCAGCAGTAAGAGTACCGGGGAGCTGTTTTTT. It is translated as CASSKSTGELFF.

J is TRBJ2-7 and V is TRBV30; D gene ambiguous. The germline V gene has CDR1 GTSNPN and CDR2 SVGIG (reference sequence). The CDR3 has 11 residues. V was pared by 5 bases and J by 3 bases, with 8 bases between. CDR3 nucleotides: TGTGCCTGGGGCTCAGACTACGAGCAGTACTTC. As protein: CAWGSDYEQYF.

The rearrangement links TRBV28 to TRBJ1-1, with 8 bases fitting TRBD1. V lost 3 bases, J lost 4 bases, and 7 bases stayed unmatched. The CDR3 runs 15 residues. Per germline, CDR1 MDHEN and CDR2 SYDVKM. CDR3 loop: CASSLDREASTEAFF. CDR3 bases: TGTGCCAGCAGTTTGGACAGGGAAGCAAGCACTGAAGCTTTCTTT.

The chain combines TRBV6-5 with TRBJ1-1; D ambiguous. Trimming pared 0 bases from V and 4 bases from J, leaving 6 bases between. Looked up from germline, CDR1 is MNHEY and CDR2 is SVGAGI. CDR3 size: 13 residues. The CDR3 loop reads CASSYSGITEAFF. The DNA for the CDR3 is TGTGCCAGCAGTTACTCGGGCATCACTGAAGCTTTCTTT.

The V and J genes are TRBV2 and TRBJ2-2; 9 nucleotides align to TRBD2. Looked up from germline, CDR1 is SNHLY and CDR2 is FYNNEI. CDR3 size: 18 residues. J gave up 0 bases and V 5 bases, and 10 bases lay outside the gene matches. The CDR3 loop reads CASSYLAGITANTGELFF. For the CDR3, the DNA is TGTGCCAGCAGTTACCTAGCGGGAATTACCGCGAACACCGGGGAGCTGTTTTTT.